A single sample gave rise to the 30 T cell receptor beta chains below, sequenced in a study of blood T cells in healthy people across ages. Primed by a sample-barcoded 5' primer and a J-beta primer mix, a second PCR proceeded for about 6 to 12 cycles. A single record per CDR3 protein comes from TCRdb applying MiXCR to the 5' RACE reads. This repertoire shows 800,000 to 1,300,000 distinct CDR3 sequences, less than 25% found once; its top ten account for 0.75%. This sample also belongs to another study, concerning T cells of mothers and their children.

The sequenced sample consisted of blood. The receptors shown here come from a girl aged 2 to 9 in good health.

This chain uses TRBV12-3 or TRBV12-4 with TRBJ2-5; no clear D gene. Matching the DNA end better, TRBJ2-7 makes the J call doubtful. The CDR3 contains 13 residues. CDR3 in amino acids: CASSWSSGYEQYF. For the CDR3, the DNA is TGTGCCAGCAGTTGGTCCTCAGGCTACGAGCAGTACTTC.

In its sample, this clonotype was seen a few times. The chain joins TRBV4-1 to TRBJ2-1; D unclear. CDR1 MGHRA and CDR2 YSYEKL come from the germline V gene. The CDR3 has 15 amino acids. The V end was cut by 0 bases, the J end by 5 bases, with 11 bases between. The DNA of the CDR3 is TGCGCCAGCAGCCAAGAGGATTCATCGCACAATGAGCAGTTCTTC. Translating gives CASSQEDSSHNEQFF.

In this sample, this clonotype turned up a few times. The chain is built from TRBV20-1 and TRBJ2-5; D is tentatively TRBD1 or TRBD2 (5 bases each). The V end lost 5 bases, the J end lost 1 base, and 8 bases lay between the germline ends. Germline CDR1 is DFQATT and CDR2 is SNEGSKA (reference sequence). The CDR3 runs to 12 residues. CDR3 sequence reads: CSARGTQETQYF. The CDR3 nucleotides read TGCAGTGCTCGAGGGACCCAAGAGACCCAGTACTTC.

This clonotype was counted only a few times. The chain joins TRBV27 to TRBJ1-2; maybe TRBD1 (6 bases). Germline V gene lookup returns CDR1 MNHEY and CDR2 SMNVEV (reference sequence). V was trimmed by 3 bases and J by 2 bases, leaving 22 bases between them. This CDR3 has 18 residues. The CDR3 sequence is CASSFSQYIQGFNYGYTF. CDR3 DNA: TGTGCCAGCAGTTTCTCCCAATACATACAGGGCTTCAACTATGGCTACACCTTC.

The J gene is TRBJ2-5, the V gene TRBV7-2; tentative D call: TRBD1 (5 bases). CDR1 and CDR2 from the germline V gene are SGHTA and FQGNSA. V was clipped by 0 bases and J by 5 bases, with 16 bases between them. CDR3 size: 16 residues. This CDR3 is CASSLASRAEWETQYF. The CDR3 nucleotides are TGTGCCAGCAGCTTAGCTTCCAGGGCGGAGTGGGAGACCCAGTACTTC.

This clonotype was seen a handful of times. V and J are TRBV28 and TRBJ2-1; D may be TRBD2 (6 bases). The DNA end is more similar to TRBJ2-5, so the J call may be wrong. The CDR3 runs 18 residues. Per germline, CDR1 MDHEN and CDR2 SYDVKM. Written as DNA, the CDR3 is TGTGCCAGCAGTTTACCCCCGGCGGTTAGCGGCCTAGCAGAGACCCAGTACTTC. Translated, it gives CASSLPPAVSGLAETQYF.

This clonotype occurred many times. This chain joins TRBV7-3 and TRBJ2-5; D gene ambiguous. Per germline, CDR1 SGHTA and CDR2 FQGTGA. V lost 1 base and J lost 5, with 14 bases in between. The CDR3 is made up of 15 amino acids. This CDR3 is CASSLMSGPRETQYF. CDR3 nucleotide sequence: TGTGCCAGCAGCTTAATGTCGGGCCCTAGGGAGACCCAGTACTTC.

The chain's CDR3 is CASSSNRQVWGGPQYF. Written as DNA, the CDR3 is TGTGCCAGCAGTTCCAACCGACAGGTCTGGGGGGGCCCCCAGTACTTC. V and J are TRBV6-5 and TRBJ2-5; TRBD2 might be the D (7 bases). CDR1 and CDR2 (germline): MNHEY, SVGAGI. The CDR3 spans 16 residues. V dropped 4 bases and J dropped 9 bases, with 24 bases sitting between them.

This clonotype was detected only a few times. V gene TRBV12-3 or TRBV12-4 combines with J gene TRBJ1-5, with a tentative D call TRBD1 (5 bases). This CDR3 has 15 amino acids. V lost 7 bases and J 4 bases, leaving 17 bases between the germline ends. The CDR3 DNA follows: TGTGCCAGCACCAGCCCCGGGGGGGAGAATCAGCCCCAGCATTTT. Translation gives CASTSPGGENQPQHF.

This clonotype came up a few times. The V gene is TRBV7-2, the J gene TRBJ2-7; no clear D. The CDR3 length is 14 residues. The V gene lost 4 bases and the J gene lost 3 bases, with 13 bases spanning the gap. Germline lookup yields CDR1 SGHTA and CDR2 FQGNSA. CDR3 nucleotides: TGTGCCAGCAGCTCCAGCCCAGCTATCTACGAGCAGTACTTC. Translation: CASSSSPAIYEQYF. The whole variable domain, remainder taken from reference TRBV7-2 and TRBJ2-7, is GAGVSQSPSNKVTEKGKDVELRCDPISGHTALYWYRQSLGQGLEFLIYFQGNSAPDKSGLPSDRFSAERTGGSVSTLTIQRTQQEDSAVYLCASSSSPAIYEQYFGPGTRLTVT.

This clonotype was seen only a few times. The chain recombines TRBV2 with TRBJ2-7; a weak D match, TRBD2 (7 bases). CDR3 length: 14 residues. V gave up 7 bases and J gave up 3 bases, with 16 bases separating them. Germline CDR1 is SNHLY and CDR2 is FYNNEI. The CDR3 loop reads CASNLGGGDYEQYF. For the CDR3, the DNA is TGTGCCAGCAATCTAGGGGGGGGAGACTACGAGCAGTACTTC.

The chain couples TRBV9 to TRBJ1-3; 12 bases are a match to TRBD1. This CDR3 spans 17 amino acids. With V trimmed by 3 bases and J by 4 bases, 8 bases remained unmatched. Germline V lookup: CDR1 SGDLS, CDR2 YYNGEE. The CDR3 sequence is CASSGHEGQGAGNTIYF. The CDR3 bases are TGTGCCAGCAGCGGCCACGAGGGACAGGGGGCAGGAAACACCATATATTTT.

This clonotype was picked up a small number of times. Compared with germline, one end of the junction differs, possibly owing to a read error. The chain uses TRBV11-2 and TRBJ1-3, with D unclear. Looked up from germline, CDR1 is SGHAT and CDR2 is FQNNGV. This CDR3 contains 15 residues. CDR3 DNA: TGTGCCAGCAGCTCCGACTTCGATCCTGGAAACGCCATATATTTT. Amino acid sequence: CASSSDFDPGNAIYF. Using reference TRBV11-2 and TRBJ1-3 for the parts outside the CDR3, the full variable domain is EAGVAQSPRYKIIEKRQSVAFWCNPISGHATLYWYQQILGQGPKLLIQFQNNGVVDDSQLPKDRFSAERLKGVDSTLKIQPAKLEDSAVYLCASSSDFDPGNAIYFGEGSWLTVV.

Only a few counts were recorded for this clonotype. The chain is built from TRBV27 and TRBJ1-1; a weak D match, TRBD1 (5 bases). Trimming removed 5 bases from V and 7 bases from J, with 20 bases in between. Per germline, CDR1 MNHEY and CDR2 SMNVEV (reference sequence). The CDR3 covers 15 residues. For the CDR3, the DNA is TGTGCCAGCAGTCCACCCACCCCAGGGTGGGGTGAAGCTTTCTTT. Amino acids: CASSPPTPGWGEAFF.

This clonotype was seen a few times. The chain recombines TRBV20-1 with TRBJ2-1, with a possible D match to TRBD2 (5 bases). The CDR3 covers 12 residues. The germline V and J ends were trimmed by 6 bases and 6 bases, with 12 bases remaining between them. Germline CDR1 is DFQATT and CDR2 is SNEGSKA (reference sequence). CDR3 nucleotide sequence: TGCAGTGCCGCGGACTTCTTCAATGAGCAGTTCTTC. The encoded protein is CSAADFFNEQFF.

V and J are TRBV12-3 or TRBV12-4 and TRBJ2-3; D is perhaps TRBD2 (6 bases). The CDR3 spans 14 residues. V lost 6 bases and J lost 2, with 12 bases in between. The chain's CDR3 is CASSKVADTDTQYF. The CDR3 DNA reads TGTGCCAGCAGCAAAGTAGCGGACACAGATACGCAGTATTTT.

The chain couples TRBV11-1 to TRBJ1-2; no clear D gene. Germline CDR1 SGHAT, CDR2 FQDESV (reference sequence). The CDR3 covers 12 residues. V dropped 8 bases and J dropped 6 bases, with 13 bases sitting between them. CDR3: CASSPLRDGYTF. The CDR3, as DNA: TGTGCCAGCTCCCCACTCCGTGATGGCTACACCTTC. The variable domain in full, completed from reference TRBV11-1 and TRBJ1-2, reads EAEVAQSPRYKITEKSQAVAFWCDPISGHATLYWYRQILGQGPELLVQFQDESVVDDSQLPKDRFSAERLKGVDSTLKIQPAELGDSAMYLCASSPLRDGYTFGSGTRLTVV.

The chain employs TRBV15 and TRBJ2-5, with 7 bases that match TRBD1. Judging by the DNA end, TRBJ2-7 fits better; the J call may be wrong. This CDR3 is 17 amino acids long. Germline V gene data show CDR1 as LNHNV and CDR2 as YYDKDF (reference sequence). In nucleotides, the CDR3 is TGTGCCACCAGCGGTAGTACAACCGGGACAGCTCCCTACGAGCAGTACTTC. It is translated as CATSGSTTGTAPYEQYF.

CDR3 region: CASSSYRITDTQYF. The CDR3 DNA is TGTGCCAGCAGTTCCTACAGAATCACAGATACGCAGTATTTT. This sequence joins TRBV27 and TRBJ2-3; no reliable D call. The ends were cut back, 4 bases at V and 2 bases at J, with 10 bases in the middle. Germline CDR1 is MNHEY and CDR2 is SMNVEV (reference sequence). CDR3 length: 14 amino acids.

V and J are TRBV20-1 and TRBJ1-1, with D perhaps TRBD1 (6 bases). Trimming removed 3 bases at V and 2 bases at J, with 10 bases between. CDR1 DFQATT and CDR2 SNEGSKA come from the germline V gene (reference sequence). The CDR3 totals 13 residues. CDR3 coding DNA: TGCAGTGCTAGTTACGGGGGCAACACTGAAGCTTTCTTT. Translation gives CSASYGGNTEAFF.

Regarding this clonotype: It is likely a read error, because the conserved phenylalanine at the end of the CDR3 is missing. The genes are TRBV13 and TRBJ1-3; D is undetermined. V gave up 7 bases and J gave up 0 bases, with 13 bases separating them. The CDR3 extends over 15 amino acids. Per germline, CDR1 PRHDT and CDR2 FYEKMQ (reference sequence). CDR3 sequence reads: CASKAEKSSGNTIYS. The CDR3 coding sequence is TGTGCCAGCAAGGCAGAAAAGAGCTCTGGAAACACCATATATTCT.

CDR3 coding DNA: TGCGCCAGCAGCCAAATAGATCTAATGTCCTACAATGAGCAGTTCTTC. It specifies CASSQIDLMSYNEQFF. J is TRBJ2-1 and V is TRBV4-1, with D hard to call. This CDR3 is built from 16 residues. V dropped 2 bases and J dropped 1 base, with 12 bases sitting between them. Germline-derived CDR1 and CDR2 are MGHRA and YSYEKL.

This clonotype occurred a few times. The genes are TRBV12-3 or TRBV12-4 and TRBJ1-1; D is unresolved. Deletions cut 7 bases from V and 2 bases from J, with 8 bases between. CDR3 size: 12 residues. CDR3 region: CASIPINTEAFF. CDR3 coding DNA: TGTGCCAGCATTCCGATAAACACTGAAGCTTTCTTT.

This clonotype was recorded a few times. The chain is built from TRBV7-2 and TRBJ1-6; D ambiguous. CDR1 and CDR2 from the germline V gene are SGHTA and FQGNSA. V was pared by 5 bases and J by 7 bases, with 18 bases between. The CDR3 runs to 16 residues. CDR3 residues: CASSPRAGGGNSPLHF. The CDR3 nucleotides read TGTGCCAGCAGCCCCCGGGCGGGCGGAGGCAATTCACCCCTCCACTTT.

V usage is TRBV25-1 and J usage is TRBJ2-1; TRBD1 aligns across 10 bases. Gene TRBJ2-5 matches the end of the DNA better, so the J call may be wrong. Germline lookup yields CDR1 MGHDK and CDR2 SYGVNS. This CDR3 region has 16 residues. CDR3 loop: CASSTWDRGSGETQYF. The CDR3 DNA sequence: TGTGCCAGCAGTACTTGGGACAGGGGATCTGGAGAGACCCAGTACTTC.

There are a few counts of this clonotype. The chain carries TRBV6-4 and TRBJ2-7; tentative D call: TRBD1 (6 bases). This CDR3 spans 15 amino acids. The V gene's germline CDR1 is MRHNA and CDR2 SNTAGT. The germline V and J ends were trimmed by 5 bases and 6 bases, with 20 bases remaining between them. The CDR3 DNA is TGTGCCAGCAGTCGACAGGCTTCAGGCTTAAGCGAGCAGTACTTC. Its protein is CASSRQASGLSEQYF.

This chain links TRBV24-1 with TRBJ2-7; maybe TRBD2 (5 bases). The DNA end lines up better with TRBJ2-1; the J call may be wrong. The CDR3 spans 13 residues. The germline gives CDR1 KGHDR, CDR2 SFDVKD. CDR3 in amino acids: CATSDWTDNEQFF. CDR3 nucleotides: TGTGCCACCAGTGACTGGACTGACAATGAGCAGTTCTTC.

J is TRBJ2-5 and V is TRBV5-1, with D possibly being TRBD2 (7 bases). The CDR3 spans 15 residues. Trimming pared 3 bases from V and 3 bases from J, leaving 15 bases between. Germline loops: CDR1 SGHRS, CDR2 YFSETQ. The CDR3 protein is CASSSSGGREETQYF. The CDR3 coding sequence is TGCGCCAGCAGCTCTTCGGGGGGCCGAGAAGAGACCCAGTACTTC.

This clonotype has just a few counts. V gene TRBV28 combines with J gene TRBJ1-5, with D uncertain. V lost 2 bases to trimming and J lost 6 bases, with 5 bases between them. Germline V CDR1 and CDR2: MDHEN, SYDVKM. The CDR3 spans 12 residues. CDR3 sequence: CASSLISQPQHF. Written as DNA, the CDR3 is TGTGCCAGCAGTTTAATCTCTCAGCCCCAGCATTTT.

This clonotype has a handful of counts. V gene TRBV4-1 combines with J gene TRBJ2-5; D might be TRBD1 (6 bases). The better agreement between TRBJ2-7 and the DNA end casts doubt on the J call. The CDR3 consists of 15 residues. Germline V lookup: CDR1 MGHRA, CDR2 YSYEKL. The CDR3 protein is CASSQENRASYEQYF. The CDR3 DNA reads as TGCGCCAGCAGCCAAGAGAACAGGGCCTCCTACGAGCAGTACTTC.